These 18 T cell receptor beta chains were all obtained from the same sample, sequenced in a study of vaccination and CD4 T cells after COVID-19. With the Oncomine TCR Beta short-read assay, DNA from cultured CD4+ T cells was sequenced. TCRdb analysed the PCR reads with MiXCR anew, one entry per CDR3 protein. Of under 5,500 distinct CDR3 sequences listed, around 82% were seen once; the top ten hold 18%. These receptors' targets are unknown. Treatment: roughly nine-day PBMC culture with coronavirus spike peptide pools or control peptides (ViraFEST assay). Sequenced: CD4+ T cells from blood, cultured in vitro. The receptors shown here come from a human donor who had recovered from COVID-19.

The rearrangement links TRBV5-1 to TRBJ2-2; D possibly uses TRBD1 or TRBD2 (6 bases each). The CDR3 totals 17 residues. Germline CDR1 and CDR2: SGHRS and YFSETQ. Trimming cost V 4 bases and J 5 bases, with 21 bases left between them. CDR3 amino acids: CASSARTIERGTGELFF. The CDR3 region has the DNA TGCGCCAGCAGCGCGAGGACTATCGAAAGGGGGACCGGGGAGCTGTTTTTT.

V usage is TRBV7-3 and J usage is TRBJ1-2, with 10 nucleotides matching TRBD1. The CDR3 contains 14 residues. Losses at the gene ends were 5 bases for V and 14 bases for J; bases not matched to a gene: 14. CDR1 and CDR2 from the germline V gene are SGHTA and FQGTGA. The CDR3 spells CASSMGGTGASETF. The CDR3 DNA is TGTGCCAGCAGCATGGGGGGGACAGGGGCATCGGAGACCTTC. The variable domain in full, with the rest retrieved from reference TRBV7-3 and TRBJ1-2, is GAGVSQTPSNKVTEKGKYVELRCDPISGHTALYWYRQSLGQGPEFLIYFQGTGAADDSGLPNDRFFAVRPEGSVSTLKIQRTERGDSAVYLCASSMGGTGASETFGSGTRLTVV.

The chain recombines TRBV27 with TRBJ1-6, with D perhaps matching TRBD1 (5 bases). This CDR3 is 16 amino acids long. From germline, CDR1 is MNHEY and CDR2 SMNVEV (reference sequence). V shed 2 bases and J shed 2 bases, with 10 bases lying between them. The CDR3 protein is CASSLRTSTYNSPLHF. The CDR3 DNA follows: TGTGCCAGCAGTTTACGGACATCAACCTATAATTCACCCCTCCACTTT.

V and J are TRBV28 and TRBJ2-7; 8 nucleotides line up with TRBD2. Germline CDR1 MDHEN, CDR2 SYDVKM. The CDR3 has 14 amino acids. Trimming removed 7 bases from V and 6 bases from J; junction bases left unmatched: 11. CDR3 nucleotide sequence: TGTGCCAGCAAATTAGCGGGGCAAGGGGGCGAGCAGTACTTC. Translated: CASKLAGQGGEQYF.

This chain uses TRBV7-2 with TRBJ1-2; TRBD1 matches at 8 bases. The J segment lost 2 bases and the V segment lost 5 bases, leaving 4 bases of the junction unmatched. The V gene's germline CDR1 is SGHTA and CDR2 FQGNSA. The CDR3 runs to 14 residues. CDR3 sequence reads: CASSLRQGNYGYTF. The CDR3 DNA sequence: TGTGCCAGCAGCCTGAGACAGGGGAACTATGGCTACACCTTC.

This clonotype appeared a single time. The CDR3 reads CASSLRTGDGYTF. Written as DNA, the CDR3 is TGTGCCAGCAGCCTCCGGACAGGGGATGGCTACACCTTC. The chain uses TRBV5-5 and TRBJ1-2; TRBD1 agrees at 9 bases. The V gene's germline CDR1 is SGHKS and CDR2 YYEKEE (reference sequence). The CDR3 is 13 amino acids. Trimming at V came to 4 bases and at J to 6 bases, leaving 4 bases not matched to a gene.

The chain links TRBV6-1 to TRBJ1-4; TRBD1 agrees at 8 bases. The CDR3 sequence is 15 residues long. The germline gives CDR1 MNHNS, CDR2 SASEGT. Trimming removed 5 bases from V and 2 bases from J; junction bases left unmatched: 4. CDR3 DNA sequence: TGTGCCAGCAGTATCCGACAGGGGACTAATGAAAAACTGTTTTTT. Its translation is CASSIRQGTNEKLFF.

This chain links TRBV30 with TRBJ1-5; no clear D gene. V was shortened by 0 bases and J by 0 bases, with 3 bases between the two germline ends. This CDR3 contains 13 residues. CDR1 and CDR2 (germline): GTSNPN, SVGIG (reference sequence). The CDR3 here is CAWSVNSNQPQHF. CDR3 DNA: TGTGCCTGGAGTGTCAATAGCAATCAGCCCCAGCATTTT.

CDR3: CASSPGTGNYGYTF. In nucleotides, the CDR3 is TGTGCCAGCAGTCCCGGGACAGGGAACTATGGCTACACCTTC. V gene TRBV28 combines with J gene TRBJ1-2; TRBD1 matches 9 bases. Per germline, CDR1 MDHEN and CDR2 SYDVKM. This CDR3 comprises 14 residues. The trim removed 5 bases at V and 2 bases at J, leaving 3 bases unmatched.

The chain carries TRBV18 and TRBJ1-2; 7 nucleotides line up with TRBD1. The CDR3 covers 18 residues. Per the germline V gene, CDR1 is KGHSH and CDR2 is LQKENI. The trim removed 3 bases at V and 0 bases at J, leaving 13 bases unmatched. CDR3 residues: CASSPLGGTANSNYGYTF. The CDR3 DNA is TGTGCCAGCTCACCTCTGGGCGGGACAGCCAATTCTAACTATGGCTACACCTTC.

The CDR3 DNA reads TGCAGTGGTGGTTCTCGGACAGGGGCCAATCAGCCCCAGCATTTT. It translates to CSGGSRTGANQPQHF. The rearrangement uses TRBV20-1 and TRBJ1-5, with 9 nucleotides matching TRBD1. Germline values: CDR1 DFQATT, CDR2 SNEGSKA (reference sequence). There are 15 residues in the CDR3. V shed 7 bases and J 3 bases; nucleotides not matched to a gene: 10.

This chain joins TRBV7-3 and TRBJ1-2; maybe TRBD1 (5 bases). CDR3 length: 16 amino acids. Germline assignment: CDR1 SGHTA and CDR2 FQGTGA. Trimming shortened V by 0 bases and J by 7 bases, and 18 bases separated the two germline ends. The CDR3 DNA reads TGTGCCAGCAGCTTAACCCCGGGACTTCCATCGGGTGGCTACACCTTC. Amino acid sequence: CASSLTPGLPSGGYTF.

This clonotype was detected only a few times. This sequence joins TRBV20-1 and TRBJ1-2; D gene unclear. The germline V gene has CDR1 DFQATT and CDR2 SNEGSKA (reference sequence). The CDR3 runs to 14 residues. The V and J ends lost 1 base and 4 bases respectively, with 13 bases between them. CDR3 bases: TGCAGTGCTAGAGTTGGCGAGGAGGTCTATGGCTACACCTTC. Translating it yields CSARVGEEVYGYTF.

V usage is TRBV20-1 and J usage is TRBJ2-2, with D possibly being TRBD1 (6 bases). CDR3 length: 15 amino acids. Trimming shortened V by 5 bases and J by 0 bases, and 13 bases separated the two germline ends. The V gene's germline CDR1 is DFQATT and CDR2 SNEGSKA (reference sequence). CDR3 bases: TGCAGTGCTCAGGACAGTCATACGAACACCGGGGAGCTGTTTTTT. This translates into CSAQDSHTNTGELFF.

This clonotype was counted once. The J gene is TRBJ2-7, the V gene TRBV6-1; D perhaps matches TRBD2 (6 bases). V gave up 8 bases and J gave up 2 bases, with 10 bases separating them. Germline V gene data show CDR1 as MNHNS and CDR2 as SASEGT. This CDR3 has 12 residues. CDR3 protein: CASRRGTYEQYF. CDR3 nucleotides: TGTGCCAGCCGCCGGGGGACCTACGAGCAGTACTTC.

The chain employs TRBV25-1 and TRBJ2-2; D may correspond to TRBD1 or TRBD2 (7 bases each). The CDR3 is 17 amino acids. Per the germline V gene, CDR1 is MGHDK and CDR2 is SYGVNS. V shed 3 bases and J shed 7 bases, with 21 bases lying between them. The CDR3 loop reads CASSDQVGGGRFGELFF. CDR3 DNA: TGTGCCAGCAGTGATCAGGTGGGAGGGGGCCGCTTCGGGGAGCTGTTTTTT. The full variable domain, rest sourced from reference TRBV25-1 and TRBJ2-2, is EADIYQTPRYLVIGTGKKITLECSQTMGHDKMYWYQQDPGMELHLIHYSYGVNSTEKGDLSSESTVSRIRTEHFPLTLESARPSHTSQYLCASSDQVGGGRFGELFFGEGSRLTVL.

The chain employs TRBV6-1 and TRBJ2-6; TRBD1 might be the D (6 bases). Germline-derived CDR1 and CDR2 are MNHNS and SASEGT. V was clipped by 8 bases and J by 0 bases, with 11 bases between them. The CDR3 is 15 amino acids. The CDR3 DNA reads as TGTGCCAGCCAGGGGCTTAGCTCTGGGGCCAACGTCCTGACTTTC. This translates into CASQGLSSGANVLTF.

This clonotype showed up just a few times. The genes are TRBV5-5 and TRBJ1-2; 10 bases match TRBD1. CDR3 length: 15 amino acids. J gave up 8 bases and V 4 bases, and 11 bases lay outside the gene matches. Germline CDR1 is SGHKS and CDR2 is YYEKEE (reference sequence). The CDR3 DNA reads TGTGCCAGCAGCGTCCGGGACAGGGGTCCGTTCGGCTACACCTTC. It codes for CASSVRDRGPFGYTF. The entire variable domain, with the rest obtained from reference TRBV5-5 and TRBJ1-2, is as follows: DAGVTQSPTHLIKTRGQQVTLRCSPISGHKSVSWYQQVLGQGPQFIFQYYEKEERGRGNFPDRFSARQFPNYSSELNVNALLLGDSALYLCASSVRDRGPFGYTFGSGTRLTVV.